The 2 T cell receptor beta chains listed next were all sequenced from one sample in a study of control samples from healthy donors and cancer patients. Libraries were prepared by immunoSEQ multiplex PCR; TCRdb keeps only in-frame clonotypes and omits some of them. The sample yields some 150,000 clones, 90% to 95% seen once. Sequencing used PBMCs. The receptors here all came from a man in his 60s with colorectal cancer.

The chain carries TRBV19 and TRBJ1-6, with D unclear. Germline V gene data show CDR1 as LNHDA and CDR2 as SQIVND (reference sequence). Deletions cut 7 bases from V and 10 bases from J, with 14 bases between. The CDR3 loop spans 13 amino acids. The DNA for the CDR3 is TGTGCCAGTATAGGAGGGAGAGGATCACCCCTCCACTTT. Its translation is CASIGGRGSPLHF.

The CDR3 is CASSEAGVNYGYTF. CDR3 nucleotides: TGTGCCAGCAGTGAGGCAGGGGTGAACTATGGCTACACCTTC. This chain uses TRBV2 with TRBJ1-2, with a possible D match to TRBD1 (6 bases). The CDR3 runs 14 residues. CDR1 SNHLY and CDR2 FYNNEI come from the germline V gene. The V and J ends lost 3 bases and 2 bases respectively, with 10 bases between them.